Sequencing of this T cell receptor (beta chain) was carried out in a study of OX40 agonist ivuxolimab in advanced cancers. Germline V gene lookup returns CDR1 LNHDA and CDR2 SQIVND (reference sequence). Trimming removed 4 bases at V and 7 bases at J, with 14 bases between. This CDR3 has 14 amino acids. The protocol was immunoSEQ multiplex PCR, while the TCRdb copy is restricted to in-frame clones and leaves out a portion. The sample shows some 60,000 clones, 86% of them seen only once. Sequenced here: CD4+ or CD8+ T cells sorted from blood, sampled in a trial of the OX40 agonist ivuxolimab. The chain is built from TRBV19 and TRBJ2-1; possible D gene TRBD1, 5 bases. The clonotype originates from an adult with an advanced solid tumor such as melanoma, head and neck, liver or kidney cancer. CDR3 region: CASSTWGGPNEQFF. CDR3 in DNA: TGTGCCAGTAGTACTTGGGGCGGCCCTAATGAGCAGTTCTTC.